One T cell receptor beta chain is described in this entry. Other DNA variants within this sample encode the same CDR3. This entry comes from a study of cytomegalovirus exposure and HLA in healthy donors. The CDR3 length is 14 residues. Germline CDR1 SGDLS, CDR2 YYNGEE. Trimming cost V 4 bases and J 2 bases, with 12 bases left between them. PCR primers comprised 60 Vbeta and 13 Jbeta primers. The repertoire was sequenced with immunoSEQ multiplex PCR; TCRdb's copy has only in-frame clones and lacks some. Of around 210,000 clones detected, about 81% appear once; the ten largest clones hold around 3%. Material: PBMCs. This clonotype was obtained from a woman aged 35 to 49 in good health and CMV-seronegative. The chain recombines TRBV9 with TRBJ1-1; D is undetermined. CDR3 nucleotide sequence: TGTGCCAGCAGCCCTCGGACTGTTAACACTGAAGCTTTCTTT. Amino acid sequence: CASSPRTVNTEAFF. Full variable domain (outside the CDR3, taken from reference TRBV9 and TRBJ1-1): DSGVTQTPKHLITATGQRVTLRCSPRSGDLSVYWYQQSLDQGLQFLIQYYNGEERAKGNILERFSAQQFPDLHSELNLSSLELGDSALYFCASSPRTVNTEAFFGQGTRLTVV.